There are a few counts of the clone carrying this T cell receptor beta chain. Its antigen is unidentified. The V and J ends lost 6 bases and 6 bases, in that order; junction bases with no gene match: 8. There are 13 residues in the CDR3. This entry comes from a study of response to subunit inactivated influenza vaccine. MiXCR, applied by TCRdb to the RT-PCR reads, yields one record per CDR3 protein. The table has approximately 520,000 distinct CDR3 sequences, about 25% seen once. The study, taken as a whole, reports: It was the authors' suggestion that each seasonal influenza vaccination recruits few new T cells.

This chain joins TRBV12-3 or TRBV12-4 and TRBJ2-7; 7 bases fit TRBD1. The TCR comes from a man in his fifties or sixties who received an inactivated influenza vaccine. The sample here was CD4+ T cells sorted from PBMCs, taken around 5 days after vaccination. CDR3 sequence reads: CASRSGTVGEQYF. The CDR3 nucleotides read TGTGCCAGCAGGTCCGGGACAGTGGGCGAGCAGTACTTC.